The table lists the clone carrying this T cell receptor (beta chain) with a few counts. No antigen is known for it. The data belong to a study of CD8 T cells in ankylosing spondylitis. Study results and limitations: Several of the motif variants were reported before in synovial fluid and blood from reactive arthritis. For ankylosing spondylitis blood, a TCR beta motif of under ten highly homologous variants appeared characteristic. Clones linked to the disease showed a CD8+ phenotype. They occurred at relatively low frequencies in peripheral blood. Disease-associated clones were reportedly significantly overrepresented in matched ankylosing spondylitis synovial fluid.

The CDR3 contains 12 residues. The germline V gene has CDR1 KGHSH and CDR2 LQKENI. Trimming stripped 0 bases from V and 11 bases from J, with 10 bases between. In making TCR beta libraries, quantitative 5'-RACE with molecular barcodes was used. Via MiXCR, TCRdb re-called the 5' RACE reads, giving one row per CDR3 protein. The repertoire holds over 600,000 distinct CDR3 sequences, with over 15% as singletons. The chain combines TRBV18 with TRBJ1-1; tentatively, D is TRBD1 (6 bases). The sequenced material came from blood, either unsorted or a sorted T cell fraction (not recorded which). This sequence was found in a male donor with ankylosing spondylitis. Written as DNA, the CDR3 is TGTGCCAGCTCACCACCTAAGGGGGATGCTTTCTTT. This codes for CASSPPKGDAFF.